Below, one T cell receptor beta chain is given with its context. The record originates from a study of blood T cell repertoires in COVID-19. Study summary: Spain, Italy and the United States supplied samples that represented acute and convalescent COVID-19. Sample material is recorded as cDNA or gDNA derived from T cells, B-cell-depleted T cells, or PBMCs.

This CDR3 has 17 amino acids. Deletions cut 4 bases from V and 2 bases from J, with 19 bases between. Germline assignment: CDR1 MGHDK and CDR2 SYGVNS. Using immunoSEQ multiplex PCR, the repertoire was profiled, and TCRdb retains in-frame clones only, with some absent. The sample includes roughly 390,000 clones, around 84% of them seen just once. The clonotype comes from a young woman with acute or convalescent COVID-19. The specimen was peripheral blood. The J gene is TRBJ2-3, the V gene TRBV25-1; D is ambiguous. CDR3 protein: CASSGAPIHGFTDTQYF. The CDR3 nucleotides read TGTGCCAGCAGTGGGGCCCCGATTCACGGCTTCACAGATACGCAGTATTTT.